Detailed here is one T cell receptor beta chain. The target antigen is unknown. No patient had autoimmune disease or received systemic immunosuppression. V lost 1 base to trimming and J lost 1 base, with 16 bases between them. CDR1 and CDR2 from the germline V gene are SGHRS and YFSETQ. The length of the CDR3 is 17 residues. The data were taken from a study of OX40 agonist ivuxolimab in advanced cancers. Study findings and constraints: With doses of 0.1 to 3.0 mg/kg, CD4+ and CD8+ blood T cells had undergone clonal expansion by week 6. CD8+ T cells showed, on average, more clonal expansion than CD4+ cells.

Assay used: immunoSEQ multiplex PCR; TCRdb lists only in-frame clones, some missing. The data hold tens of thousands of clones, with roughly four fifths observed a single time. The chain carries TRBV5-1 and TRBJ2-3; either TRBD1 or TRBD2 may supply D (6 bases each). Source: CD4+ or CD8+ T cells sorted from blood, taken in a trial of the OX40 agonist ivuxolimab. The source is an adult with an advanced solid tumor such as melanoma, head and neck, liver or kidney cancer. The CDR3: CASSLYDRGPGTDTQYF. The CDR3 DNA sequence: TGCGCCAGCAGCTTGTATGACCGGGGGCCGGGCACAGATACGCAGTATTTT.